The 2 T cell receptor beta chains below come from one sample, sequenced in a study of Ad26.COV2.S vaccination and SARS-CoV-2 variants. Sequencing used immunoSEQ multiplex PCR; TCRdb keeps in-frame clones, though not all of them. The sample holds some 350,000 clones; around 90% are singletons and the top ten take around 4%. The sample in question was peripheral blood, obtained after recovery from COVID-19. Receptor source: a human donor who had recovered from COVID-19.

The count of this clone is one. J is TRBJ2-7 and V is TRBV6-4; either TRBD1 or TRBD2 may supply D (5 bases each). Trimming left V 6 bases short and J 4 bases short, with 13 bases between. The CDR3 is 13 residues long. Germline V lookup: CDR1 MRHNA, CDR2 SNTAGT. The CDR3 nucleotides read TGTGCCAGCAGCTCCCACGAGGGGTACGAGCAGTACTTC. Residues: CASSSHEGYEQYF.

The chain links TRBV7-9 to TRBJ1-1; TRBD1 is a possible D gene (6 bases). Per the germline V gene, CDR1 is SEHNR and CDR2 is FQNEAQ (reference sequence). The CDR3 totals 16 residues. Trimming left V 4 bases short and J 6 bases short, with 21 bases between. CDR3 amino acids: CASSSYLLPQGAEAFF. The CDR3 DNA reads as TGTGCCAGCAGCTCTTACCTTCTACCACAGGGTGCTGAAGCTTTCTTT.